Listed here are 18 T cell receptor beta chains from one sample, sequenced in a study of blood T cell repertoires in COVID-19. Libraries were prepared by immunoSEQ multiplex PCR; TCRdb keeps only in-frame clonotypes and omits some of them. The data hold roughly 320,000 clones, with 85% to 90% observed a single time. Material for sequencing was peripheral blood. The receptors here all came from a woman in her twenties or thirties with COVID-19, enrolled during active disease.

The genes are TRBV6-1 and TRBJ2-3; 7 bases line up with TRBD1. The length of the CDR3 is 15 residues. With 1 base clipped from V and 0 bases from J, the junction kept 1 base outside the gene matches. Looked up from germline, CDR1 is MNHNS and CDR2 is SASEGT. CDR3 sequence: CASSEGGQSTDTQYF. CDR3 nucleotides: TGTGCCAGCAGTGAAGGGGGACAGAGCACAGATACGCAGTATTTT.

The chain has TRBV24-1 and TRBJ2-1, with D tentatively TRBD1 (6 bases). V dropped 9 bases and J dropped 3 bases, with 8 bases sitting between them. The CDR3 sequence is 12 residues long. CDR1 is KGHDR, CDR2 SFDVKD, per germline. For the CDR3, the DNA is TGTGCCACCGGGGGCAGCTACAATGAGCAGTTCTTC. Translating it yields CATGGSYNEQFF.

The rearrangement links TRBV29-1 to TRBJ2-2; D uncertain. Germline CDR1 is SQVTM and CDR2 is ANQGSEA. CDR3 length: 11 amino acids. Trimming removed 6 bases from V and 7 bases from J, with 9 bases in between. CDR3 loop: CSVYDSGELFF. For the CDR3, the DNA is TGCAGCGTATATGATAGCGGGGAGCTGTTTTTT.

This rearrangement joins TRBV18 to TRBJ1-1; 11 positions agree with TRBD1. Per the germline V gene, CDR1 is KGHSH and CDR2 is LQKENI. The CDR3 is made up of 16 amino acids. The J segment lost 8 bases and the V segment lost 4 bases, leaving 12 bases of the junction unmatched. The CDR3 DNA reads TGTGCCAGCTCACGCGGACAGGGGGCGCGAGAAGGGGAAGCTTTCTTT. Residues: CASSRGQGAREGEAFF.

V gene TRBV18 combines with J gene TRBJ1-5, with 8 bases that match TRBD1. This CDR3 has 17 amino acids. V was clipped by 4 bases and J by 0 bases; unmatched bases: 8. Germline CDR1 KGHSH, CDR2 LQKENI. The CDR3 sequence is CASSLTLQGGSNQPQHF. In DNA, the CDR3 is TGTGCCAGCTCACTTACTCTACAGGGGGGTAGCAATCAGCCCCAGCATTTT.

The chain uses TRBV4-1 and TRBJ2-1; 9 nucleotides agree with TRBD2. The CDR3 loop spans 16 amino acids. Germline CDR1 MGHRA, CDR2 YSYEKL. After removal of 0 bases from V and 3 bases from J, the junction contained 3 bases not matched to a gene. The CDR3 region has the DNA TGCGCCAGCAGCCAAGATAGAGCGGGGGGCTACAATGAGCAGTTCTTC. Residues: CASSQDRAGGYNEQFF.

The rearrangement links TRBV30 to TRBJ1-6; D is uncertain. This CDR3 region has 14 residues. The V gene's germline CDR1 is GTSNPN and CDR2 SVGIG (reference sequence). The germline V and J ends were trimmed by 1 base and 0 bases, with 4 bases remaining between them. In DNA form, the CDR3 reads TGTGCCTGGAGTGCAAACTCCTATAATTCACCCCTCCACTTT. Translating it yields CAWSANSYNSPLHF.

The chain recombines TRBV4-1 with TRBJ1-2; 7 bases match TRBD1. Germline V lookup: CDR1 MGHRA, CDR2 YSYEKL. The CDR3 is 14 amino acids. J was trimmed by 4 bases and V by 5 bases; bases with no gene match: 7. The CDR3 sequence is CASSKGTARYGYTF. As DNA, the CDR3 is TGCGCCAGCAGCAAAGGGACAGCTCGCTATGGCTACACCTTC.

This chain connects TRBV28 to TRBJ2-7; TRBD2 matches at 16 bases. CDR1 is MDHEN and CDR2 is SYDVKM in the germline V gene. Germline trimming cut 8 bases from V and 0 bases from J; bases unmatched to any gene: 7. The CDR3 has 17 residues. Here the CDR3 reads CASSGLAGGFPSYEQYV. In DNA, the CDR3 is TGTGCCAGCTCGGGACTAGCGGGGGGGTTTCCCTCCTACGAGCAGTACGTC.

This chain uses TRBV3-1 (or the pseudogene TRBV3-2) with TRBJ1-2; TRBD1 aligns across 11 bases. J was trimmed by 5 bases and V by 7 bases; bases with no gene match: 6. Germline V gene data show CDR1 as LGHDT and CDR2 as YNNKEL (reference sequence). CDR3 length equals 14 residues. In DNA, the CDR3 is TGTGCCAGCACCCGGGACAGGGGGATATATGGCTACACCTTC. It yields the protein CASTRDRGIYGYTF.

This CDR3 is CASSVPPRGRADTQYF. The DNA of the CDR3 is TGTGCCAGCAGCGTTCCACCTCGGGGGAGAGCAGATACGCAGTATTTT. The chain combines TRBV7-2 with TRBJ2-3, with D possibly TRBD2 on 6 matching bases. V gave up 5 bases and J gave up 4 bases, with 19 bases separating them. The CDR3 runs 16 residues. The V gene's germline CDR1 is SGHTA and CDR2 FQGNSA.

The genes are TRBV6-2 or TRBV6-3 and TRBJ1-5; D gene uncertain. The germline V gene has CDR1 MNHEY and CDR2 SVGEGT. Trimming pared 2 bases from V and 8 bases from J, leaving 10 bases between. This CDR3 contains 13 residues. CDR3 DNA sequence: TGTGCCAGCAGTTACAATACATTTAAGCCCCAGCATTTT. This gives the protein CASSYNTFKPQHF.

This clone was observed a few times. This chain connects TRBV9 to TRBJ1-6, with 7 bases identical to TRBD1. CDR3 length equals 14 residues. The V gene end was trimmed by 1 base and the J gene end by 7 bases; junction bases not matched to a gene: 2. The germline V gene encodes CDR1 SGDLS and CDR2 YYNGEE. CDR3 region: CASSVTGENSPLHF. The CDR3 bases are TGTGCCAGCAGCGTAACAGGGGAAAATTCACCCCTCCACTTT. Complete variable domain (other parts from reference TRBV9 and TRBJ1-6): DSGVTQTPKHLITATGQRVTLRCSPRSGDLSVYWYQQSLDQGLQFLIQYYNGEERAKGNILERFSAQQFPDLHSELNLSSLELGDSALYFCASSVTGENSPLHFGNGTRLTVT.

The V gene is TRBV11-2, the J gene TRBJ2-1; TRBD2 matches 11 bases. CDR3 length: 16 amino acids. Germline V gives CDR1 SGHAT, CDR2 FQNNGV. V was pared by 2 bases and J by 9 bases, with 9 bases of the junction left unmatched. In nucleotides, the CDR3 is TGTGCCAGCAGCTTATTAGCGGGGGGGCCCCACGGTGAGCAGTTCTTC. It is translated as CASSLLAGGPHGEQFF.

The genes are TRBV4-1 and TRBJ1-1; no clear D gene. The V gene lost 2 bases and the J gene lost 6 bases, with 13 bases spanning the gap. Germline-derived CDR1 and CDR2 are MGHRA and YSYEKL. This CDR3 comprises 14 residues. This CDR3 is CASSQNARLPEAFF. The CDR3 DNA reads TGCGCCAGCAGCCAAAACGCCAGACTGCCTGAAGCTTTCTTT.

The chain employs TRBV20-1 and TRBJ1-6, with D possibly TRBD1 on 5 matching bases. The V end lost 3 bases, the J end lost 12 bases, and 21 bases lay between the germline ends. The CDR3 totals 15 residues. In germline, CDR1 is DFQATT, CDR2 SNEGSKA (reference sequence). The CDR3 reads CSASLGRVLLRPLHF. The CDR3 coding sequence is TGCAGTGCTAGTTTAGGCAGGGTATTACTTAGACCCCTCCACTTT.

The chain carries TRBV6-4 and TRBJ2-5, with D perhaps TRBD1 (7 bases). V was cut by 0 bases and J by 9 bases, with 20 bases left in between. This CDR3 has 16 amino acids. Germline V gene lookup returns CDR1 MRHNA and CDR2 SNTAGT. The CDR3 coding sequence is TGTGCCAGCAGTGACTCGATCATAGGGGGCCGGGGGTCCCAGTACTTC. This translates into CASSDSIIGGRGSQYF.

This chain links TRBV5-6 with TRBJ2-6; a possible D gene is TRBD1 (5 bases). Germline V gives CDR1 SGHDT, CDR2 YYEEEE. With 3 bases removed from V and 3 bases from J, the gap between germline ends came to 10 bases. This CDR3 has 15 amino acids. The DNA of the CDR3 is TGTGCCAGCAGCTCAGGGCTGGTTGGGGCCAACGTCCTGACTTTC. Its translation is CASSSGLVGANVLTF. The full variable domain, with the rest looked up from reference TRBV5-6 and TRBJ2-6, is DAGVTQSPTHLIKTRGQQVTLRCSPKSGHDTVSWYQQALGQGPQFIFQYYEEEERQRGNFPDRFSGHQFPNYSSELNVNALLLGDSALYLCASSSGLVGANVLTFGAGSRLTVL.